The sequence of this T cell receptor (beta chain) was determined in a study of OX40 agonist ivuxolimab in advanced cancers. As for the study in general: Prior therapy, whether anti-PD-1, anti-PD-L1 or anti-CTLA-4, was allowed, and 35% to 40% had some. Three individuals attained partial responses, comprising one hepatocellular carcinoma case and two cutaneous melanoma cases.

This CDR3 spans 16 amino acids. The germline CDR1 and CDR2 sequences are ENHRY and SYGVKD. Trimming cost V 8 bases and J 4 bases, with 20 bases left between them. Drawing of blood for sampling happened at baseline, at cycle 4 day 1, and at cycle 7 day 1. TCRdb's table, derived via immunoSEQ multiplex PCR, lists solely in-frame clones and lacks some. The sample holds about 37,000 clones, around 83% seen once. The source is an adult with an advanced solid tumor such as melanoma, head and neck, liver or kidney cancer. Sample: CD4+ or CD8+ T cells sorted from blood, taken in a trial of the OX40 agonist ivuxolimab. This chain uses TRBV10-3 with TRBJ1-4, with D uncertain. The CDR3 reads CAIYLRPRRLNEKLFF. Here the CDR3 DNA reads TGTGCCATCTACCTTCGGCCGCGTCGGCTTAATGAAAAACTGTTTTTT.